What follows are 14 T cell receptor beta chains derived from one specimen sequenced in a study of blood T cells in healthy people across ages (dated by TCRdb to the mid-2010s). Library method: 5' RACE. The reads were generated on an Illumina HiSeq 2500. A second PCR of 7 to 11 cycles was run with a J-beta primer mix and a sample-barcoded 5' primer. Using fastp trimming at Q25 and MiXCR clonotype assembly, TCRdb reanalyzed the public sequencing data and kept in-frame beta chains. Rows are unified per CDR3 protein, each entry keeping the most common DNA and genes. In all, the sample holds about 1.1 million distinct CDR3 sequences, and around two fifths of those were seen once. The ten largest clonotypes hold less than 15% of the sample. The sequencing input was blood. These receptor sequences come from a young man in good health.

The V and J genes are TRBV20-1 and TRBJ2-2; no clear D gene. Deletions cut 0 bases from V and 4 bases from J, with 12 bases between. This CDR3 has 15 amino acids. Germline loops: CDR1 DFQATT, CDR2 SNEGSKA (reference sequence). The CDR3 loop reads CSARDPRGTTGELFF. Written as DNA, the CDR3 is TGCAGTGCTAGAGATCCTAGAGGAACCACCGGGGAGCTGTTTTTT.

V and J are TRBV9 and TRBJ2-7; D is perhaps TRBD1 or TRBD2 (5 bases each). Trimming took 7 bases from V and 7 from J, leaving 18 bases between them. There are 13 residues in the CDR3. Germline assignment: CDR1 SGDLS and CDR2 YYNGEE. The CDR3 region has the DNA TGTGCCAGCCGCCCCTCGGGGCAGAATGAGCAGTACTTC. Translated: CASRPSGQNEQYF.

This clonotype appeared a few times. V is TRBV6-2 or TRBV6-3 and J is TRBJ2-1; tentatively, D is TRBD2 (5 bases). The CDR3 has 12 residues. V lost 4 bases and J lost 11, with 12 bases in between. Germline CDR1 and CDR2: MNHEY and SVGEGT. CDR3 sequence (DNA): TGTGCCAGCAGTTCTATTAGCGAGCAGCAGTTCTTC. Amino acids: CASSSISEQQFF.

This chain joins TRBV7-6 and TRBJ1-6, with 9 bases fitting TRBD1. CDR3 length: 14 residues. Per germline, CDR1 SGHVS and CDR2 FNYEAQ. V dropped 5 bases and J dropped 8; count of bases not matched to a gene: 4. The CDR3 is CASSRDRVHSPLHF. DNA for the CDR3: TGTGCCAGCAGCCGGGACAGGGTGCATTCACCCCTCCACTTT.

The genes are TRBV27 and TRBJ2-7; TRBD2 matches at 7 bases. This CDR3 spans 14 amino acids. V lost 2 bases, J lost 12 bases, and 13 bases stayed unmatched. Germline V gene sequence: CDR1 MNHEY, CDR2 SMNVEV (reference sequence). The CDR3 nucleotides read TGTGCCAGCAGTTTAGATGGGGGGGTAGAGGGTCGGTACTTC. Amino acid sequence: CASSLDGGVEGRYF.

In this sample, this clonotype turned up a few times. The chain links TRBV7-8 to TRBJ2-4, with unresolved D. The CDR3 loop spans 13 amino acids. Germline-derived CDR1 and CDR2 are SGHVS and FQNEAQ. V gave up 3 bases and J gave up 8 bases, with 11 bases separating them. CDR3 sequence reads: CASSFAQRDIQYF. The CDR3 DNA reads TGTGCCAGCAGCTTTGCCCAAAGGGACATTCAGTACTTC.

The rearrangement uses TRBV4-1 and TRBJ1-5; D is ambiguous. V lost 0 bases and J lost 4, with 10 bases in between. Germline-derived CDR1 and CDR2 are MGHRA and YSYEKL. The CDR3 loop spans 15 amino acids. The CDR3 sequence: CASSQDVRGNQPQHF. The CDR3 bases are TGCGCCAGCAGCCAAGATGTCAGAGGGAATCAGCCCCAGCATTTT.

This clonotype was counted ten times or more. The chain couples TRBV27 to TRBJ1-2; 8 bases are a match to TRBD1. The V gene's germline CDR1 is MNHEY and CDR2 SMNVEV (reference sequence). The CDR3 spans 15 residues. The J segment lost 0 bases and the V segment lost 0 bases, leaving 0 bases of the junction unmatched. This chain's CDR3 is CASSLSTGANYGYTF. DNA of the CDR3: TGTGCCAGCAGTTTATCGACAGGGGCTAACTATGGCTACACCTTC.

As regards this clonotype: This could be a read error, since a much larger clone is one nucleotide away. J is TRBJ2-1 and V is TRBV6-2 or TRBV6-3, with TRBD1 as a possible D gene (6 bases). The germline V gene encodes CDR1 MNHEY and CDR2 SVGEGT. CDR3 length: 14 residues. Trimming cost V 8 bases and J 0 bases, with 11 bases left between them. CDR3 coding DNA: TGTGCCAGCTGGGGGCCTCCCTCCTACAATGAGCAGTTCTTC. This encodes CASWGPPSYNEQFF.

This clonotype was detected only a few times. This chain uses TRBV12-3 or TRBV12-4 with TRBJ2-7; D remains ambiguous. V lost 3 bases and J 2 bases, leaving 5 bases between the germline ends. The CDR3 is 12 amino acids. CDR3 coding DNA: TGTGCCAGCAGTTTTACCCCCTACGAGCAGTACTTC. It codes for CASSFTPYEQYF.

On this clonotype itself: With a much larger clone just one base away, this may be a read error. The V call is TRBV20-1, the J call TRBJ2-3, with a possible D match to TRBD2 (6 bases). The germline CDR1 and CDR2 sequences are DFQATT and SNEGSKA (reference sequence). V was trimmed by 2 bases and J by 11 bases, leaving 11 bases between them. This CDR3 has 11 residues. Here the CDR3 reads CSARTIAEQYF. Written as DNA, the CDR3 is TGCAGTGCTAGAACCATAGCGGAGCAGTATTTT.

The V and J genes are TRBV28 and TRBJ2-2; D call uncertain. CDR1 is MDHEN and CDR2 is SYDVKM in the germline V gene. The CDR3 sequence is 15 residues long. Trimming stripped 8 bases from V and 0 bases from J, with 13 bases between. The CDR3 coding sequence is TGTGCCAGCCGAATAGGGCAGGCGAACACCGGGGAGCTGTTTTTT. It specifies CASRIGQANTGELFF.

The CDR3 DNA sequence: TGTGCCAGCACCACGGGGGGCGGGACTGAAGCTTTCTTT. Protein product: CASTTGGGTEAFF. This rearrangement joins TRBV7-6 to TRBJ1-1; D might be TRBD1 (6 bases). Trimming left V 7 bases short and J 5 bases short, with 14 bases between. Germline-derived CDR1 and CDR2 are SGHVS and FNYEAQ. The CDR3 has 13 residues.

The CDR3 protein is CSAVPQARASTDTQYF. The DNA of the CDR3 is TGCAGTGCCGTCCCCCAGGCAAGGGCTAGCACAGATACGCAGTATTTT. This chain connects TRBV20-1 to TRBJ2-3; D gene unclear. CDR1 DFQATT and CDR2 SNEGSKA come from the germline V gene (reference sequence). The length of the CDR3 is 16 residues. Trimming left V 6 bases short and J 0 bases short, with 19 bases between.